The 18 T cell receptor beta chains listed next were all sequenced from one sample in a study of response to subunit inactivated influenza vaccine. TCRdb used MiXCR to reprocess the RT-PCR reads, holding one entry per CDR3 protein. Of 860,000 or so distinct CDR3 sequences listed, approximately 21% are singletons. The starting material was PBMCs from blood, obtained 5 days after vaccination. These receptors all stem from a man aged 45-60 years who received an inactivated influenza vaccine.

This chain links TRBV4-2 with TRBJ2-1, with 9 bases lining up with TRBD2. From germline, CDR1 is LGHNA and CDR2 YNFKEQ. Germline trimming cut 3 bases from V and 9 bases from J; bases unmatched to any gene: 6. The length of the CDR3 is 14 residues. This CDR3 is CASSQAGGPGEQFF. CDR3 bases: TGTGCCAGCAGCCAGGCGGGAGGGCCGGGTGAGCAGTTCTTC.

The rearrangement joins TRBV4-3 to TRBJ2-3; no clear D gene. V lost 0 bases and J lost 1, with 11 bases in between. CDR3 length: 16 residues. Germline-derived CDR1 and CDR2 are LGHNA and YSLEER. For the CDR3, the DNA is TGCGCCAGCAGCCAAGAGCGGAGCCCGGGCACAGATACGCAGTATTTT. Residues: CASSQERSPGTDTQYF.

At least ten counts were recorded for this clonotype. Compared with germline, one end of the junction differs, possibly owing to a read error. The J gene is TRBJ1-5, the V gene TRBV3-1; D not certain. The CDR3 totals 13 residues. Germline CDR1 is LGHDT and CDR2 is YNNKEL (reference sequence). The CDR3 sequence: CASSQDLNQPQHF. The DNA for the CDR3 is TGCGCCAGCAGCCAAGATCTCAATCAGCCCCAGCATTTT.

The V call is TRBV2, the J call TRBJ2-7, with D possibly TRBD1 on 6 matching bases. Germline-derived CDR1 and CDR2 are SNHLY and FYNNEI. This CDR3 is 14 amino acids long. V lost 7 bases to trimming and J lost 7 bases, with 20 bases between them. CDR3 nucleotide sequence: TGTGCCAGCATTTGGGGCAGGGGCTTCCGGGAGCAGTACTTC. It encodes CASIWGRGFREQYF.

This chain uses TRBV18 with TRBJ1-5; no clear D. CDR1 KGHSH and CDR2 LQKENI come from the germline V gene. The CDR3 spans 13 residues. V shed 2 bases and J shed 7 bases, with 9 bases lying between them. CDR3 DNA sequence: TGTGCCAGCTCACCAGCAGTGGTGCAGCCCCAGCATTTT. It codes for CASSPAVVQPQHF.

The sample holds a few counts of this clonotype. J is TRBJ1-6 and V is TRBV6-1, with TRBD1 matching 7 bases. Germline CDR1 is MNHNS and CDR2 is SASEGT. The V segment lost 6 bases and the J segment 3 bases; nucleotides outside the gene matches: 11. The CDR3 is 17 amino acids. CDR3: CASSNVLRDSYNSPLHF. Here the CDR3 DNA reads TGTGCCAGCAGCAACGTACTTAGGGACAGCTATAATTCACCCCTCCACTTT.

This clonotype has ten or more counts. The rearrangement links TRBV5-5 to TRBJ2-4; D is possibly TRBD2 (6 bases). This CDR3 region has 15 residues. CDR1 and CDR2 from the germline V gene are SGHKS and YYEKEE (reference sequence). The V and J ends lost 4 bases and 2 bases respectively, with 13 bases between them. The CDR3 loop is CASSPAGLSKNIQYF. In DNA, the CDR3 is TGTGCCAGCAGCCCGGCGGGGTTGTCCAAAAACATTCAGTACTTC.

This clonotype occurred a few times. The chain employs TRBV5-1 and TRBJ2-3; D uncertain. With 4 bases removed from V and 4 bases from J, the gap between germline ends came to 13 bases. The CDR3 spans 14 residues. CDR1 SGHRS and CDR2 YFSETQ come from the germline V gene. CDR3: CASSIQGTADTQYF. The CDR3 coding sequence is TGCGCCAGCAGCATACAAGGTACAGCAGATACGCAGTATTTT.

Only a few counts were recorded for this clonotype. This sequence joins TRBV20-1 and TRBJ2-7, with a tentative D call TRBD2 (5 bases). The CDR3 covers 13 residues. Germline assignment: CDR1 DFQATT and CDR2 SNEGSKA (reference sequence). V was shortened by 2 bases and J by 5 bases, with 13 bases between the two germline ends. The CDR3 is CSARSRNGDEQYF. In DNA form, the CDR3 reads TGCAGTGCTAGAAGTAGAAACGGGGACGAGCAGTACTTC.

CDR3 DNA sequence: TGTGCCACCAGTGACCCCAGACTAGCGGGCCCTAGGGGAGATACGCAGTATTTT. Translation gives CATSDPRLAGPRGDTQYF. The chain links TRBV24-1 to TRBJ2-3; 10 bases agree with TRBD2. Trimming took 4 bases from V and 5 from J; bases not matched to a gene: 14. The CDR3 consists of 18 residues. Germline V gives CDR1 KGHDR, CDR2 SFDVKD.

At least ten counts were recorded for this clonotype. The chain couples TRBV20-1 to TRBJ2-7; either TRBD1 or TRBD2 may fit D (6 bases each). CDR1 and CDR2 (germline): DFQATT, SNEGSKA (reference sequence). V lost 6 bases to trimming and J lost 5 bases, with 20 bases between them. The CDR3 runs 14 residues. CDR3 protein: CSAPRSGALHEQYF. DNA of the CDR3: TGCAGTGCGCCGAGGTCGGGGGCTCTCCACGAGCAGTACTTC.

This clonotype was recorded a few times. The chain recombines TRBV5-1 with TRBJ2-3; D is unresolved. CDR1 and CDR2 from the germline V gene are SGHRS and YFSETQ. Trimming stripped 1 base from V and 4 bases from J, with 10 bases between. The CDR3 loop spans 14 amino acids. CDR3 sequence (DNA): TGCGCCAGCAGCTTGACCCAGATGGCAGATACGCAGTATTTT. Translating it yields CASSLTQMADTQYF.

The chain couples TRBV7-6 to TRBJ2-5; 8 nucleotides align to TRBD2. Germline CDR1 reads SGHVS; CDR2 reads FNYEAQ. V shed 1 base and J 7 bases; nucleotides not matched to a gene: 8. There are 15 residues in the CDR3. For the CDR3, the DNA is TGTGCCAGCAGCTTAGAGTCGGGAGGGTTGGGGACCCAGTACTTC. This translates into CASSLESGGLGTQYF.

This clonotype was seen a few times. The CDR3 DNA is TGTGCCAGCAGCCCTTGGGGGGAGCGCCCTTACAATGAGCAGTTCTTC. Translation: CASSPWGERPYNEQFF. The rearrangement links TRBV7-3 to TRBJ2-1; D possibly corresponds to TRBD2 (6 bases). V gave up 5 bases and J gave up 4 bases, with 18 bases separating them. Germline V CDR1 and CDR2: SGHTA, FQGTGA. This CDR3 spans 16 amino acids. Looking up the rest from reference TRBV7-3 and TRBJ2-1 gives the full variable domain: GAGVSQTPSNKVTEKGKYVELRCDPISGHTALYWYRQSLGQGPEFLIYFQGTGAADDSGLPNDRFFAVRPEGSVSTLKIQRTERGDSAVYLCASSPWGERPYNEQFFGPGTRLTVL.

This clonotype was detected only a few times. The CDR3 spells CASSLRQGRLYGYTF. DNA for the CDR3: TGTGCCAGCAGTCTGCGACAGGGCCGTCTCTATGGCTACACCTTC. This rearrangement joins TRBV6-1 to TRBJ1-2; TRBD1 aligns across 7 bases. Losses at the gene ends were 5 bases for V and 4 bases for J; bases not matched to a gene: 10. CDR3 length equals 15 residues. Germline assignment: CDR1 MNHNS and CDR2 SASEGT.

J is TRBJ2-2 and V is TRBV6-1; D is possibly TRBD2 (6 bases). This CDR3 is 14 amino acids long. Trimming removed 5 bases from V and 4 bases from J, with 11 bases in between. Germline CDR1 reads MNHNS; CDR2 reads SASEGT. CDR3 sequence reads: CASSREPGTGELFF. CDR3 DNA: TGTGCCAGCAGTCGGGAGCCAGGCACCGGGGAGCTGTTTTTT.

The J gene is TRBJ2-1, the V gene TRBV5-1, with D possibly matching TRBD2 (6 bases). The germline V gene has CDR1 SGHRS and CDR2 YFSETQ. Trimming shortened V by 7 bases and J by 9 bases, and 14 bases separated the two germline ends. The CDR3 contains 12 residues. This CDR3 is CASWGDRGEQFF. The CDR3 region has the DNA TGCGCCAGCTGGGGGGACCGGGGTGAGCAGTTCTTC.

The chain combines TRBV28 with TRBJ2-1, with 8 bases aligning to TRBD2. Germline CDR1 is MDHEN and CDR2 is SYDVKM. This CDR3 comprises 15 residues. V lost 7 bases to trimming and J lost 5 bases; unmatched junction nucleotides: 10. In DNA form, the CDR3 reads TGTGCCAGCAACAAGGGCGGGGGGCTACACAATGAGCAGTTCTTC. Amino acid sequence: CASNKGGGLHNEQFF.